Following are 32 T cell receptor beta chains from one sample sequenced in a study of radiation and T cells in renal cell carcinoma. Data came from immunoSEQ multiplex PCR; TCRdb stores just in-frame clones and leaves some out. The sample records almost 50,000 clones, more than 80% being singletons. Time point defined: blood 2 weeks post-SBRT. The treatment here: 15 Gy SBRT to primary tumor, nephrectomy 4 weeks later. This specimen was blood, taken from a patient whose treatment included radiotherapy and nephrectomy. The receptor source for this set is a woman in her sixties or seventies with renal cell carcinoma.

This clone showed up just a few times. This chain links TRBV27 with TRBJ2-1, with 8 bases identical to TRBD2. Germline V CDR1 and CDR2: MNHEY, SMNVEV (reference sequence). The CDR3 spans 14 residues. Trimming at V came to 3 bases and at J to 7 bases, leaving 5 bases not matched to a gene. The DNA for the CDR3 is TGTGCCAGCAGTTTTGCGGGGGGCGGGAATGAGCAGTTCTTC. Its translation: CASSFAGGGNEQFF.

The chain combines TRBV20-1 with TRBJ2-3; D unclear. CDR1 and CDR2 from the germline V gene are DFQATT and SNEGSKA (reference sequence). The CDR3 loop spans 11 amino acids. Trimming took 6 bases from V and 2 from J, leaving 6 bases between them. CDR3 DNA sequence: TGCAGTGCCCCCATCACAGATACGCAGTATTTT. This encodes CSAPITDTQYF.

This chain joins TRBV29-1 and TRBJ1-2, with D unresolved. Germline CDR1 and CDR2: SQVTM and ANQGSEA. The V end lost 1 base, the J end lost 0 bases, and 3 bases lay between the germline ends. The CDR3 contains 12 residues. Written as DNA, the CDR3 is TGCAGCGTTGAAGTGTCTAACTATGGCTACACCTTC. Protein sequence: CSVEVSNYGYTF. The entire variable domain, with the rest obtained from reference TRBV29-1 and TRBJ1-2, is as follows: SAVISQKPSRDICQRGTSLTIQCQVDSQVTMMFWYRQQPGQSLTLIATANQGSEATYESGFVIDKFPISRPNLTFSTLTVSNMSPEDSSIYLCSVEVSNYGYTFGSGTRLTVV.

The chain has TRBV7-9 and TRBJ1-5; the D gene is possibly TRBD1 (5 bases). Germline CDR1 is SEHNR and CDR2 is FQNEAQ (reference sequence). Trimming shortened V by 3 bases and J by 9 bases, and 12 bases separated the two germline ends. The CDR3 is made up of 13 amino acids. The DNA of the CDR3 is TGTGCCAGCAGCTTTCAGGGTGAGGGGCCCCAGCATTTT. Its protein is CASSFQGEGPQHF.

This chain links TRBV5-1 with TRBJ2-3; TRBD1 or TRBD2 may be the D gene (5 bases each). V lost 0 bases to trimming and J lost 5 bases, with 13 bases between them. The CDR3 contains 15 residues. Germline-derived CDR1 and CDR2 are SGHRS and YFSETQ. The CDR3 reads CASSLAGTVQDTQYF. The CDR3 nucleotides read TGCGCCAGCAGCTTGGCCGGGACGGTTCAAGATACGCAGTATTTT.

The V gene is TRBV5-5, the J gene TRBJ1-4; TRBD1 matches 10 bases. CDR3 length: 16 residues. V was clipped by 5 bases and J by 3 bases; unmatched bases: 7. The germline gives CDR1 SGHKS, CDR2 YYEKEE (reference sequence). CDR3 sequence (DNA): TGTGCCAGCAGTCCCGGGACAGGGGTGTCTAATGAAAAACTGTTTTTT. Its protein is CASSPGTGVSNEKLFF. Together with reference TRBV5-5 and TRBJ1-4, the CDR3 gives the full variable domain: DAGVTQSPTHLIKTRGQQVTLRCSPISGHKSVSWYQQVLGQGPQFIFQYYEKEERGRGNFPDRFSARQFPNYSSELNVNALLLGDSALYLCASSPGTGVSNEKLFFGSGTQLSVL.

This clone was picked up a small number of times. The V gene is TRBV11-3, the J gene TRBJ1-1; D is undetermined. V was trimmed by 3 bases and J by 7 bases, leaving 9 bases between them. The CDR3 contains 12 residues. The V gene's germline CDR1 is SGHNT and CDR2 YENEEA. DNA for the CDR3: TGTGCCAGCAGCTTGGCCGACGGTGAAGCTTTCTTT. Translating gives CASSLADGEAFF.

The CDR3 here is CASSIGTGGEQYF. The DNA of the CDR3 is TGTGCCAGTAGTATAGGGACAGGGGGCGAGCAGTACTTC. The chain couples TRBV19 to TRBJ2-7, with 10 bases identical to TRBD1. Losses at the gene ends were 1 base for V and 6 bases for J; bases not matched to a gene: 0. The V gene's germline CDR1 is LNHDA and CDR2 SQIVND (reference sequence). This CDR3 comprises 13 residues.

The chain uses TRBV27 and TRBJ1-1; D not resolved. V was clipped by 5 bases and J by 0 bases, with 16 bases between them. This CDR3 has 16 residues. Germline V lookup: CDR1 MNHEY, CDR2 SMNVEV (reference sequence). The CDR3 sequence: CASSHRTFYLNTEAFF. The CDR3 DNA sequence: TGTGCCAGCAGTCACCGGACCTTTTATCTGAACACTGAAGCTTTCTTT.

The genes are TRBV28 and TRBJ2-5; D is possibly TRBD2 (6 bases). This CDR3 comprises 15 residues. The ends were cut back, 4 bases at V and 5 bases at J, with 17 bases in the middle. The germline CDR1 and CDR2 sequences are MDHEN and SYDVKM. The CDR3 protein is CASSSHRAGGETQYF. The DNA for the CDR3 is TGTGCCAGCAGTTCCCATCGGGCTGGGGGGGAGACCCAGTACTTC.

V is TRBV18 and J is TRBJ2-7, with D possibly matching TRBD1 (6 bases). The V and J ends lost 0 bases and 4 bases respectively, with 13 bases between them. The germline CDR1 and CDR2 sequences are KGHSH and LQKENI. The CDR3 has 15 residues. As DNA, the CDR3 is TGTGCCAGCTCACCACCCTCCAGGGGACATTACGAGCAGTACTTC. It codes for CASSPPSRGHYEQYF.

The chain links TRBV30 to TRBJ2-3; D gene ambiguous. Trimming left V 0 bases short and J 0 bases short, with 10 bases between. CDR1 is GTSNPN and CDR2 is SVGIG in the germline V gene (reference sequence). The CDR3 has 15 amino acids. The CDR3 spells CAWSVTVQSTDTQYF. CDR3 nucleotides: TGTGCCTGGAGTGTAACTGTGCAGAGCACAGATACGCAGTATTTT.

The V gene is TRBV6-6, the J gene TRBJ1-4; 8 bases match TRBD1. The CDR3 totals 14 residues. CDR1 and CDR2 from the germline V gene are MNHNY and SVGAGI (reference sequence). Germline trimming cut 7 bases from V and 3 bases from J; bases unmatched to any gene: 4. The CDR3 DNA is TGTGCCAGCACGCCCAGGGGGCCTAATGAAAAACTGTTTTTT. It specifies CASTPRGPNEKLFF.

This rearrangement joins TRBV7-8 to TRBJ1-1; 11 bases are a match to TRBD1. The V and J ends lost 5 bases and 5 bases, in that order; junction bases with no gene match: 4. The germline V gene encodes CDR1 SGHVS and CDR2 FQNEAQ. The CDR3 has 14 amino acids. DNA of the CDR3: TGTGCCAGCAGCGTCGGACAGGGGGCGACTGAAGCTTTCTTT. Amino acids: CASSVGQGATEAFF. The full variable domain, with the rest looked up from reference TRBV7-8 and TRBJ1-1, is GAGVSQSPRYKVAKRGQDVALRCDPISGHVSLFWYQQALGQGPEFLTYFQNEAQLDKSGLPSDRFFAERPEGSVSTLKIQRTQQEDSAVYLCASSVGQGATEAFFGQGTRLTVV.

The V call is TRBV9, the J call TRBJ2-3, with a possible D match to TRBD1 (7 bases). Germline loops: CDR1 SGDLS, CDR2 YYNGEE. The CDR3 spans 14 residues. The V end was cut by 1 base, the J end by 8 bases, with 14 bases between. CDR3 region: CASSVTGDSSTQYF. The CDR3 nucleotides read TGTGCCAGCAGCGTAACAGGGGACTCGAGTACGCAGTATTTT.

The chain links TRBV4-1 to TRBJ2-1; 7 nucleotides match TRBD1. Germline trimming cut 0 bases from V and 7 bases from J; bases unmatched to any gene: 12. Germline assignment: CDR1 MGHRA and CDR2 YSYEKL. This CDR3 region has 17 residues. The DNA of the CDR3 is TGCGCCAGCAGCCAAGAAATACAGGGGTATGAGCTTAATGAGCAGTTCTTC. Its translation: CASSQEIQGYELNEQFF.

The CDR3 bases are TGTGCCATCGCCGGGACAGGGGGGAATGAGCAGTTCTTC. Translation: CAIAGTGGNEQFF. The chain carries TRBV10-3 and TRBJ2-1; 11 nucleotides agree with TRBD1. Germline assignment: CDR1 ENHRY and CDR2 SYGVKD. The CDR3 covers 13 residues. V dropped 8 bases and J dropped 7; count of bases not matched to a gene: 4.

The rearrangement links TRBV11-1 to TRBJ2-7; a possible D gene is TRBD2 (6 bases). V was pared by 5 bases and J by 0 bases, with 11 bases between. The length of the CDR3 is 14 residues. The germline CDR1 and CDR2 sequences are SGHAT and FQDESV (reference sequence). CDR3 region: CASSRQTSSYEQYF. CDR3 coding DNA: TGTGCCAGCAGCCGACAGACTAGCTCCTACGAGCAGTACTTC.

The J gene is TRBJ1-5, the V gene TRBV7-8; a weak D match, TRBD1 (5 bases). From germline, CDR1 is SGHVS and CDR2 FQNEAQ. This CDR3 region has 14 residues. V was cut by 6 bases and J by 2 bases, with 11 bases left in between. CDR3 in amino acids: CASSGGTGNQPQHF. For the CDR3, the DNA is TGTGCCAGCAGTGGGGGTACGGGCAATCAGCCCCAGCATTTT.

This chain links TRBV14 with TRBJ1-3; D is uncertain. Germline V gene sequence: CDR1 SGHDN, CDR2 FVKESK. The CDR3 extends over 15 amino acids. The germline V and J ends were trimmed by 4 bases and 0 bases, with 10 bases remaining between them. This CDR3 reads CASSRDRVSGNTIYF. The CDR3 coding sequence is TGTGCCAGCAGCCGAGATAGGGTCTCTGGAAACACCATATATTTT.

This clone has only one observation. The chain joins TRBV9 to TRBJ2-1, with 7 bases aligning to TRBD1. This CDR3 is 13 amino acids long. Trimming cost V 6 bases and J 5 bases; bases outside gene matches: 5. Germline V lookup: CDR1 SGDLS, CDR2 YYNGEE. The CDR3 sequence: CASTGTDNNEQFF. CDR3 coding DNA: TGTGCCAGCACCGGGACAGATAACAATGAGCAGTTCTTC.

The chain has TRBV4-2 and TRBJ2-1; perhaps TRBD2 as D (6 bases). In germline, CDR1 is LGHNA, CDR2 YNFKEQ. The CDR3 extends over 17 amino acids. V shed 0 bases and J shed 3 bases, with 15 bases lying between them. This CDR3 reads CASSQDIGSQDYNEQFF. The CDR3, as DNA: TGTGCCAGCAGCCAAGATATCGGGAGCCAGGACTACAATGAGCAGTTCTTC.

The chain combines TRBV6-6 with TRBJ1-1; D gene uncertain. Germline V gene sequence: CDR1 MNHNY, CDR2 SVGAGI (reference sequence). V was shortened by 5 bases and J by 0 bases, with 7 bases between the two germline ends. The CDR3 contains 13 residues. The CDR3 coding sequence is TGTGCCAGCAGTCCGAGTTTGAACACTGAAGCTTTCTTT. Translation gives CASSPSLNTEAFF.

The chain has TRBV6-5 and TRBJ1-1, with D possibly matching TRBD1 (6 bases). In germline, CDR1 is MNHEY, CDR2 SVGAGI. The germline V and J ends were trimmed by 8 bases and 1 base, with 11 bases remaining between them. This CDR3 contains 13 residues. The CDR3 sequence: CASWRGQNTEAFF. CDR3 nucleotides: TGTGCCAGCTGGAGGGGACAGAACACTGAAGCTTTCTTT.

J is TRBJ1-2 and V is TRBV7-9; 7 bases fit TRBD1. Trimming at V came to 5 bases and at J to 4 bases, leaving 4 bases not matched to a gene. Germline CDR1 reads SEHNR; CDR2 reads FQNEAQ (reference sequence). The CDR3 is 13 amino acids. The DNA of the CDR3 is TGTGCCAGCAGCCCGTGGGACAGCTATGGCTACACCTTC. Translation: CASSPWDSYGYTF.

This clone was found a few times. This CDR3 is also generated by other DNA sequences in the sample. The rearrangement links TRBV7-9 to TRBJ1-2, with D uncertain. The CDR3 spans 12 residues. The V end was cut by 7 bases, the J end by 6 bases, with 12 bases between. CDR1 is SEHNR, CDR2 FQNEAQ, per germline (reference sequence). CDR3: CASTRPEDGYTF. The CDR3 DNA follows: TGTGCCAGCACCCGTCCTGAGGATGGCTACACCTTC.

The genes are TRBV4-3 and TRBJ1-2; D possibly corresponds to TRBD1 (5 bases). The germline V and J ends were trimmed by 0 bases and 4 bases, with 12 bases remaining between them. CDR1 is LGHNA and CDR2 is YSLEER in the germline V gene. The CDR3 sequence is 15 residues long. The CDR3 is CASSQDLGDGYGYTF. CDR3 bases: TGCGCCAGCAGCCAAGATTTGGGGGACGGCTATGGCTACACCTTC.

The chain employs TRBV4-1 and TRBJ1-6; D is perhaps TRBD1 (5 bases). Trimming stripped 1 base from V and 10 bases from J, with 14 bases between. This CDR3 comprises 15 residues. Germline CDR1 reads MGHRA; CDR2 reads YSYEKL. The CDR3 loop reads CASSQVTGGRSPLHF. The DNA for the CDR3 is TGCGCCAGCAGCCAAGTAACAGGCGGTCGATCACCCCTCCACTTT.

The J gene is TRBJ2-5, the V gene TRBV5-4; 14 bases match TRBD2. Trimming at V came to 4 bases and at J to 3 bases, leaving 2 bases not matched to a gene. CDR3 length: 15 residues. CDR1 is SGHNT and CDR2 is YYREEE in the germline V gene (reference sequence). The CDR3 nucleotides are TGTGCCAGCAGCCAGGGACTAGCGGGAGAAGAGACCCAGTACTTC. As protein: CASSQGLAGEETQYF.

A few counts support this clone. The chain combines TRBV30 with TRBJ1-3; D unclear. The V and J ends lost 1 base and 5 bases respectively, with 18 bases between them. The CDR3 totals 16 residues. Germline loops: CDR1 GTSNPN, CDR2 SVGIG (reference sequence). The CDR3 loop reads CAWSGGPTSFRNTIYF. DNA for the CDR3: TGTGCCTGGAGTGGAGGGCCGACTTCTTTTAGAAACACCATATATTTT.

This clone came up a few times. This chain uses TRBV6-1 with TRBJ1-1, with 9 bases aligning to TRBD1. Germline-derived CDR1 and CDR2 are MNHNS and SASEGT. The CDR3 contains 14 residues. V trimming: 2 bases; J trimming: 4 bases; junction bases outside the gene matches: 2. CDR3 sequence reads: CASSERQGVTEAFF. The CDR3 coding sequence is TGTGCCAGCAGTGAAAGACAGGGGGTCACTGAAGCTTTCTTT.

This clone was observed a single time. The chain carries TRBV5-1 and TRBJ2-2; no clear D gene. Trimming shortened V by 1 base and J by 1 base, and 8 bases separated the two germline ends. Germline CDR1 is SGHRS and CDR2 is YFSETQ. This CDR3 region has 15 residues. The CDR3 spells CASSLSQVNTGELFF. CDR3 DNA sequence: TGCGCCAGCAGCTTGTCTCAGGTGAACACCGGGGAGCTGTTTTTT.